This T cell receptor (beta chain) was captured in a study of neurological immune-mediated disorders. This clonotype was counted at least ten times. There are 16 residues in the CDR3. Germline V CDR1 and CDR2: SGHRS, YFSETQ. V was cut by 1 base and J by 0 bases, with 11 bases left in between. Synthesis of cDNA was carried out by template-switch 5'RACE. The reaction used 10-nucleotide random UMIs. MiXCR was run by TCRdb on the 5' RACE reads, yielding one entry per CDR3 protein. The sample yields approximately 87,000 distinct CDR3 sequences, roughly 14% seen once. The clonotype was recovered from a woman aged 45-65 years in good health. The chain has TRBV5-1 and TRBJ2-1, with D tentatively TRBD1 (5 bases). The source material was PBMCs. CDR3 protein: CASSLRGASSYNEQFF. The CDR3 DNA follows: TGCGCCAGCAGCTTGAGGGGCGCCAGCTCCTACAATGAGCAGTTCTTC.